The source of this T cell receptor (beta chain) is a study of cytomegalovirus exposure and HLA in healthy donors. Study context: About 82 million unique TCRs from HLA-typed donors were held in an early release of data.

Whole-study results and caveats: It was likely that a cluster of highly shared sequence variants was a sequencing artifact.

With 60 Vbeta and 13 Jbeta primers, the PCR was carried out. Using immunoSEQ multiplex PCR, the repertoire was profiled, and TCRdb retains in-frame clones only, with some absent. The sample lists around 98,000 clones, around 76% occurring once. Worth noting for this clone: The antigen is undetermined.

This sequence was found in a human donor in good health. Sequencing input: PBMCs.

The CDR3 loop reads CASSAQGSSNQPQHF. CDR3 sequence (DNA): TGTGCCAGCAGCGCACAGGGGTCTAGCAATCAGCCCCAGCATTTT. This rearrangement joins TRBV4-2 to TRBJ1-5, with 7 bases lining up with TRBD1. The CDR3 is 15 residues long. The junction had 4 bases not matched to a gene; V was cut back by 5 bases and J by 0 bases. The germline V gene encodes CDR1 LGHNA and CDR2 YNFKEQ.